This entry lists 4 T cell receptor beta chains sequenced from one sample in a study of blood T cell repertoires in COVID-19. The table came from immunoSEQ multiplex PCR; TCRdb's copy has only in-frame clones and leaves some out. The repertoire holds about 150,000 clones, with 75% to 85% as singletons. Sequencing used peripheral blood. All receptors come from a woman in her fifties or sixties with acute or convalescent COVID-19.

The chain is built from TRBV3-1 (or the pseudogene TRBV3-2) and TRBJ2-7; tentatively, D is TRBD1 (6 bases). Germline loops: CDR1 LGHDT, CDR2 YNNKEL (reference sequence). V lost 0 bases, J lost 1 base, and 16 bases lay in between. The CDR3 contains 17 residues. The CDR3 nucleotides are TGTGCCAGCAGCCAAGATTTCTCAGTCAGGGGATCCTACGAGCAGTACTTC. Translating gives CASSQDFSVRGSYEQYF.

The gene calls are TRBV9 and TRBJ2-7, with D tentatively TRBD2 (6 bases). The CDR3 extends over 14 amino acids. Germline-derived CDR1 and CDR2 are SGDLS and YYNGEE. The ends were cut back, 0 bases at V and 0 bases at J, with 7 bases in the middle. Here the CDR3 reads CASSVVGGSYEQYF. The CDR3 coding sequence is TGTGCCAGCAGCGTAGTGGGGGGCTCCTACGAGCAGTACTTC.

This clone appeared once. The chain combines TRBV6-6 with TRBJ1-2; D is possibly TRBD1 (6 bases). Per the germline V gene, CDR1 is MNHNY and CDR2 is SVGAGI (reference sequence). This CDR3 contains 15 residues. V was trimmed by 6 bases and J by 2 bases, leaving 16 bases between them. The CDR3 is CASSRGQGRNYGYTF. CDR3 nucleotides: TGTGCCAGCAGCCGCGGCCAGGGGAGAAACTATGGCTACACCTTC.

This chain connects TRBV19 to TRBJ1-5; maybe TRBD1 (5 bases). The CDR3 spans 15 residues. V lost 7 bases to trimming and J lost 4 bases, with 17 bases between them. Germline values: CDR1 LNHDA, CDR2 SQIVND (reference sequence). The CDR3 sequence is CASTSREGYNQPQHF. Here the CDR3 DNA reads TGTGCCAGTACCTCCAGGGAGGGCTATAATCAGCCCCAGCATTTT.